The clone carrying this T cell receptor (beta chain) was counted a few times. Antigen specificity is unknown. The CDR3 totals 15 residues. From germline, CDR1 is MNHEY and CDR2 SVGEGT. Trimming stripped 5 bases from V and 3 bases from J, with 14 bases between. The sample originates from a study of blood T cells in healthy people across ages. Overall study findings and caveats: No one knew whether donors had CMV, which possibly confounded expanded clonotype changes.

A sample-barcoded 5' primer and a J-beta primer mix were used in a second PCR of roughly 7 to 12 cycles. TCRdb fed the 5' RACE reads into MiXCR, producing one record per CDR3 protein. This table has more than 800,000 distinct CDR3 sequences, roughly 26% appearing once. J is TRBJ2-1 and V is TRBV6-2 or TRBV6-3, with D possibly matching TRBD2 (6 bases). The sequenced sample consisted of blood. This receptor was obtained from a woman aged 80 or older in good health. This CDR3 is CASSRVRGNYNEQFF. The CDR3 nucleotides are TGTGCCAGCAGTCGGGTCCGGGGGAACTACAATGAGCAGTTCTTC.